The 15 T cell receptor beta chains in this list originate from one sample, sequenced in a study of beta chain features in type 1 diabetes. Reverse transcription of all isolated RNA meant that expressed TCRB transcripts were sequenced. The repertoire was sequenced with immunoSEQ multiplex PCR; TCRdb's copy has only in-frame clones and lacks some. This table holds hundreds of thousands of clones, 15% to 19% found once. Sequencing was done on a sample of naive CD4+ T cells from blood. The receptor source for this set is a man younger than 35 in good health.

This clone came up a few times. This chain joins TRBV4-2 and TRBJ2-2; D might be TRBD1 (6 bases). The CDR3 totals 16 residues. Germline V gene data show CDR1 as LGHNA and CDR2 as YNFKEQ. Trimming left V 1 base short and J 4 bases short, with 13 bases between. CDR3 bases: TGTGCCAGCAGCCAAGTTCAGGGGCTTGTCACCGGGGAGCTGTTTTTT. Its translation is CASSQVQGLVTGELFF.

The sample holds a few counts of this clone. The chain couples TRBV28 to TRBJ1-6; D gene unclear. Per germline, CDR1 MDHEN and CDR2 SYDVKM. The CDR3 contains 14 residues. V gave up 3 bases and J gave up 10 bases, with 13 bases separating them. This chain's CDR3 is CASSFYRIQSPLHF. The CDR3 DNA sequence: TGTGCCAGCAGTTTCTACCGAATACAATCACCCCTCCACTTT.

Only a few counts were recorded for this clone. This chain joins TRBV5-1 and TRBJ2-5, with D unclear. Germline V gives CDR1 SGHRS, CDR2 YFSETQ. CDR3 size: 15 residues. V lost 4 bases to trimming and J lost 1 base, with 14 bases between them. The CDR3 sequence is CASSTTGGSQETQYF. DNA for the CDR3: TGCGCCAGCAGCACGACGGGCGGTAGCCAAGAGACCCAGTACTTC.

This clone has just a few counts. The V call is TRBV5-1, the J call TRBJ1-4; maybe TRBD1 (6 bases). The CDR3 has 14 amino acids. Germline V gene data show CDR1 as SGHRS and CDR2 as YFSETQ. The V and J ends lost 4 bases and 7 bases respectively, with 14 bases between them. CDR3 residues: CASSPGQISEKLFF. In DNA form, the CDR3 reads TGCGCCAGCAGCCCCGGACAGATAAGTGAAAAACTGTTTTTT.

A few counts support this clone. The rearrangement links TRBV30 to TRBJ1-5; 8 nucleotides agree with TRBD1. This CDR3 spans 16 amino acids. Losses at the gene ends were 0 bases for V and 1 base for J; bases not matched to a gene: 5. Germline V gene lookup returns CDR1 GTSNPN and CDR2 SVGIG (reference sequence). The CDR3 here is CAWSVQQGVSNQPQHF. The CDR3 DNA is TGTGCCTGGAGTGTACAACAGGGGGTCAGCAATCAGCCCCAGCATTTT.

This clone showed up just a few times. This chain connects TRBV18 to TRBJ1-2; a weak D match, TRBD1 (6 bases). CDR3 length equals 14 residues. CDR1 and CDR2 (germline): KGHSH, LQKENI. V lost 3 bases to trimming and J lost 8 bases, with 16 bases between them. The CDR3 DNA reads TGTGCCAGCTCACCTTTCGACAGGTCCTTGGGCTACACCTTC. Protein: CASSPFDRSLGYTF.

This chain joins TRBV19 and TRBJ2-7, with 8 bases aligning to TRBD2. CDR1 and CDR2 from the germline V gene are LNHDA and SQIVND (reference sequence). V lost 3 bases to trimming and J lost 1 base; unmatched junction nucleotides: 5. The CDR3 runs to 15 residues. The CDR3 DNA reads TGTGCCAGTAGTATCGTAGCGGGAATTTCCTACGAGCAGTACTTC. Translation: CASSIVAGISYEQYF.

The chain has TRBV18 and TRBJ1-1; 8 bases are a match to TRBD1. The V gene end was trimmed by 0 bases and the J gene end by 8 bases; junction bases not matched to a gene: 5. Per germline, CDR1 KGHSH and CDR2 LQKENI. The CDR3 extends over 14 amino acids. CDR3 amino acids: CASSPPQRQGEAFF. The CDR3 DNA sequence: TGTGCCAGCTCACCACCTCAGAGACAGGGGGAAGCTTTCTTT.

The rearrangement uses TRBV27 and TRBJ2-7, with 7 bases matching TRBD2. The CDR3 has 16 amino acids. Germline loops: CDR1 MNHEY, CDR2 SMNVEV (reference sequence). V trimming: 6 bases; J trimming: 2 bases; junction bases outside the gene matches: 13. This chain's CDR3 is CASSLKWGGAAYEQYF. The CDR3 bases are TGTGCCAGCAGCCTAAAGTGGGGGGGTGCGGCCTACGAGCAGTACTTC.

Only a few counts were recorded for this clone. This sequence joins TRBV5-1 and TRBJ2-6; D gene ambiguous. Trimming pared 0 bases from V and 0 bases from J, leaving 10 bases between. Looked up from germline, CDR1 is SGHRS and CDR2 is YFSETQ. CDR3 length: 17 amino acids. This CDR3 is CASSLEFSGSGANVLTF. CDR3 coding DNA: TGCGCCAGCAGCTTGGAATTTTCAGGCTCTGGGGCCAACGTCCTGACTTTC. The variable domain in full, with the rest retrieved from reference TRBV5-1 and TRBJ2-6, is KAGVTQTPRYLIKTRGQQVTLSCSPISGHRSVSWYQQTPGQGLQFLFEYFSETQRNKGNFPGRFSGRQFSNSRSEMNVSTLELGDSALYLCASSLEFSGSGANVLTFGAGSRLTVL.

The chain uses TRBV5-4 and TRBJ2-7; weak D call: TRBD1 (5 bases). The germline V gene has CDR1 SGHNT and CDR2 YYREEE (reference sequence). The V gene lost 2 bases and the J gene lost 1 base, with 13 bases spanning the gap. The CDR3 runs 15 residues. This chain's CDR3 is CASSFSSGKSYEQYF. The CDR3 DNA is TGTGCCAGCAGCTTCTCATCAGGGAAATCCTACGAGCAGTACTTC.

The chain carries TRBV2 and TRBJ2-1; D may be TRBD1 or TRBD2 (5 bases each). This CDR3 region has 14 residues. Trimming removed 4 bases at V and 10 bases at J, with 17 bases between. Germline values: CDR1 SNHLY, CDR2 FYNNEI. This CDR3 is CASSGPGPGTEQFF. Here the CDR3 DNA reads TGTGCCAGCAGTGGACCCGGCCCTGGGACGGAGCAGTTCTTC. Full variable domain (remainder filled in from reference TRBV2 and TRBJ2-1): EPEVTQTPSHQVTQMGQEVILRCVPISNHLYFYWYRQILGQKVEFLVSFYNNEISEKSEIFDDQFSVERPDGSNFTLKIRSTKLEDSAMYFCASSGPGPGTEQFFGPGTRLTVL.

V is TRBV7-9 and J is TRBJ2-6; D is possibly TRBD1 or TRBD2 (5 bases each). Trimming cost V 6 bases and J 1 base, with 22 bases left between them. This CDR3 is 19 amino acids long. Looked up from germline, CDR1 is SEHNR and CDR2 is FQNEAQ (reference sequence). CDR3 bases: TGTGCCAGCAGGAGGGGTGGACTCCTGCTCCGGTCTGGGGCCAACGTCCTGACTTTC. Translation: CASRRGGLLLRSGANVLTF.

V is TRBV7-9 and J is TRBJ2-1; 8 bases fit TRBD2. Germline V gives CDR1 SEHNR, CDR2 FQNEAQ (reference sequence). This CDR3 spans 15 amino acids. J gave up 8 bases and V 1 base, and 7 bases lay outside the gene matches. The CDR3 loop is CASSLVAGTFDEQFF. The CDR3 DNA is TGTGCCAGCAGCTTAGTAGCGGGAACGTTCGATGAGCAGTTCTTC.

DNA of the CDR3: TGTGCCAGCAGCTGGAGACGGATCTACGAGCAGTACTTC. Translation gives CASSWRRIYEQYF. The chain employs TRBV27 and TRBJ2-7; the D is unclear. CDR3 length: 13 residues. CDR1 is MNHEY, CDR2 SMNVEV, per germline (reference sequence). The V end lost 6 bases, the J end lost 3 bases, and 12 bases lay between the germline ends.